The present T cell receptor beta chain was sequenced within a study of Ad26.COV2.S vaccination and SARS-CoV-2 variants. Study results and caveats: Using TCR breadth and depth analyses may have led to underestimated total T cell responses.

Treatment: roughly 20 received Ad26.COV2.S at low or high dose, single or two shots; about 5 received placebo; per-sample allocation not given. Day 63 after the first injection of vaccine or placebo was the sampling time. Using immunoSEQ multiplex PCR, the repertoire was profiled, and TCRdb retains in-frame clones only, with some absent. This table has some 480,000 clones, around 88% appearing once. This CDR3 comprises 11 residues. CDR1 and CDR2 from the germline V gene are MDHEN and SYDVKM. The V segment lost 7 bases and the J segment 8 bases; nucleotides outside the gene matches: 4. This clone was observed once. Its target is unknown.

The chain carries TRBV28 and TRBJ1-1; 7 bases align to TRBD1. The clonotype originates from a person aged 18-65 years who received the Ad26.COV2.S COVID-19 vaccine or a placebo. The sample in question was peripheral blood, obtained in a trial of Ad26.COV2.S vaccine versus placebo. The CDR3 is CASTSDREAFF. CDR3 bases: TGTGCCAGCACCTCGGACAGGGAAGCTTTCTTT.